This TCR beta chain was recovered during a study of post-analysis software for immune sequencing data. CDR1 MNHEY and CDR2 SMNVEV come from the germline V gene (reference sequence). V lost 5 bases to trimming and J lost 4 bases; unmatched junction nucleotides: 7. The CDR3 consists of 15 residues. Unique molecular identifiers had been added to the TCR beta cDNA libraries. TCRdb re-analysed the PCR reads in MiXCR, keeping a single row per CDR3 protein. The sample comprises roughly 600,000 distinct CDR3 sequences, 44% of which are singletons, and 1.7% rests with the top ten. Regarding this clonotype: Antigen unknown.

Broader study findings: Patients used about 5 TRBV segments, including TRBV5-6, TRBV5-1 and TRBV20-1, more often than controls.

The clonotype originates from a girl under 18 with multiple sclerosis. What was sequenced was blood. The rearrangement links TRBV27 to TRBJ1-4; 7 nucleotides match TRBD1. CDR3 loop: CASSPYRGFNEKLFF. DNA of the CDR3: TGTGCCAGCAGTCCCTACAGGGGCTTTAATGAAAAACTGTTTTTT.